This TCR beta chain originates from a study of PD-L1 blockade in urothelial cancer. Clones were read by immunoSEQ multiplex PCR, and TCRdb kept only the in-frame ones, dropping some. The table shows approximately 51,000 clones, with around 87% occurring only once. Trimming removed 5 bases from V and 7 bases from J, with 11 bases in between. The CDR3 has 13 residues. Germline CDR1 MNHEY, CDR2 SMNVEV (reference sequence). This receptor was taken from a man in his sixties with urothelial cancer. The source was PBMCs, collected around atezolizumab (anti-PD-L1) treatment. The chain has TRBV27 and TRBJ1-4; tentatively, D is TRBD1 (5 bases). CDR3: CASSPGYGEKLFF. CDR3 DNA: TGTGCCAGCAGTCCAGGGTACGGTGAAAAACTGTTTTTT.